This T cell receptor beta chain was retrieved from a study of CD8 T cells in ankylosing spondylitis. Findings and limits, study-wide: Matched ankylosing spondylitis synovial fluid reportedly showed significant enrichment of disease-linked clones. Made up of fewer than 10 highly homologous variants, a TCR beta motif appeared characteristic of ankylosing spondylitis blood.

Library preparation for TCR beta used quantitative 5'-RACE with molecular barcodes. TCRdb re-derived calls from the 5' RACE reads in MiXCR, one entry per CDR3 protein. The data contain 220,000 or so distinct CDR3 sequences, about 17% of them singletons. The germline CDR1 and CDR2 sequences are SGHTA and FQGNSA. The CDR3 extends over 15 amino acids. V was pared by 6 bases and J by 3 bases, with 18 bases between. To note about this clonotype: The antigen is undetermined.

What was sequenced was blood, either unsorted or a sorted T cell fraction (not recorded which). The clonotype originates from a male donor with ankylosing spondylitis. The chain combines TRBV7-2 with TRBJ2-7, with D perhaps TRBD1 (5 bases). CDR3 sequence: CASSSYQGPHYEQYF. DNA for the CDR3: TGTGCCAGCAGTTCCTACCAGGGTCCCCACTACGAGCAGTACTTC.